A single sample gave rise to the 12 T cell receptor beta chains below, sequenced in a study of T-cell memory formation after mild COVID-19. TCRdb recomputed calls from the 5' RACE reads with MiXCR, one row per CDR3 protein. The sample carries roughly 580,000 distinct CDR3 sequences, around 17% recorded once. The sample comprised PBMCs or a T cell subset sorted from them (not recorded which). These receptors were obtained from an adult woman who had mild COVID-19 (a few samples of this study predate the infection). Cell type and time point are not known.

This chain joins TRBV20-1 and TRBJ1-6; TRBD1 might be the D (5 bases). Trimming left V 2 bases short and J 10 bases short, with 12 bases between. Germline lookup yields CDR1 DFQATT and CDR2 SNEGSKA (reference sequence). CDR3 length: 13 residues. DNA for the CDR3: TGCAGTGCTAGAAAGCGAGAGGGGTCACCCCTCCACTTT. Its translation: CSARKREGSPLHF.

CDR3 in DNA: TGTGCCACCAGTGACCGGACCGCACTACAGGGGTTCTCCTACAATGAGCAGTTCTTC. This sequence encodes CATSDRTALQGFSYNEQFF. The V and J genes are TRBV24-1 and TRBJ2-1, with TRBD1 matching over 7 bases. The CDR3 has 19 residues. The V gene's germline CDR1 is KGHDR and CDR2 SFDVKD. With V trimmed by 4 bases and J by 0 bases, 14 bases remained unmatched.

This clonotype was observed a few times. The chain links TRBV5-1 to TRBJ2-3, with 9 bases fitting TRBD2. The CDR3 totals 15 residues. V was pared by 5 bases and J by 2 bases, with 6 bases of the junction left unmatched. Germline V gene sequence: CDR1 SGHRS, CDR2 YFSETQ. The CDR3, as DNA: TGCGCCAGCAGATACAGGACTAGCGACACAGATACGCAGTATTTT. It codes for CASRYRTSDTDTQYF.

This clonotype occurred once. The chain recombines TRBV3-1 with TRBJ1-5, with D unresolved. This CDR3 region has 17 residues. Trimming stripped 4 bases from V and 3 bases from J, with 19 bases between. In germline, CDR1 is LGHDT, CDR2 YNNKEL (reference sequence). This chain's CDR3 is CASSPGRLLRDNQPQHF. In DNA form, the CDR3 reads TGTGCCAGCAGCCCCGGACGTCTGCTAAGGGACAATCAGCCCCAGCATTTT.

This clonotype was seen a handful of times. The gene calls are TRBV29-1 and TRBJ2-1; TRBD2 agrees at 8 bases. CDR1 SQVTM and CDR2 ANQGSEA come from the germline V gene. CDR3 length: 13 residues. The trim removed 6 bases at V and 5 bases at J, leaving 6 bases unmatched. As DNA, the CDR3 is TGCAGCGTCGAAAGCGGGGGTCACAATGAGCAGTTCTTC. It yields the protein CSVESGGHNEQFF.

The chain recombines TRBV3-1 with TRBJ2-4; D might be TRBD1 (6 bases). The ends were cut back, 3 bases at V and 8 bases at J, with 11 bases in the middle. Germline lookup yields CDR1 LGHDT and CDR2 YNNKEL (reference sequence). The CDR3 is 13 residues long. CDR3 in DNA: TGTGCCAGCAGCCAGGGGGCCCGGGACATTCAGTACTTC. Translating it yields CASSQGARDIQYF.

This clonotype showed up many times. The chain couples TRBV25-1 to TRBJ1-2, with D perhaps TRBD1 (5 bases). Germline values: CDR1 MGHDK, CDR2 SYGVNS. V lost 3 bases and J lost 6, with 20 bases in between. CDR3 length equals 16 residues. As DNA, the CDR3 is TGTGCCAGCAGTGACCTGGGGGTAAGGGGTGAGAATGGCTACACCTTC. Translation gives CASSDLGVRGENGYTF.

This sequence joins TRBV29-1 and TRBJ1-2; 9 bases align to TRBD1. V gave up 5 bases and J gave up 7 bases; unmatched junction bases: 14. The CDR3 spans 15 residues. In germline, CDR1 is SQVTM, CDR2 ANQGSEA. The CDR3 loop is CSVSPGQGFITGYTF. CDR3 coding DNA: TGCAGCGTTTCCCCGGGACAGGGTTTTATCACTGGCTACACCTTC. Based on the CDR3 plus reference TRBV29-1 and TRBJ1-2, the full variable domain is SAVISQKPSRDICQRGTSLTIQCQVDSQVTMMFWYRQQPGQSLTLIATANQGSEATYESGFVIDKFPISRPNLTFSTLTVSNMSPEDSSIYLCSVSPGQGFITGYTFGSGTRLTVV.

The chain recombines TRBV9 with TRBJ1-4; D is unresolved. Trimming left V 0 bases short and J 8 bases short, with 11 bases between. The CDR3 is 14 amino acids. Germline CDR1 and CDR2: SGDLS and YYNGEE. CDR3 region: CASSVGGGLEKLFF. CDR3 bases: TGTGCCAGCAGCGTAGGAGGTGGTCTGGAAAAACTGTTTTTT. Combining the CDR3 with reference TRBV9 and TRBJ1-4 gives the whole variable domain DSGVTQTPKHLITATGQRVTLRCSPRSGDLSVYWYQQSLDQGLQFLIQYYNGEERAKGNILERFSAQQFPDLHSELNLSSLELGDSALYFCASSVGGGLEKLFFGSGTQLSVL.

V usage is TRBV18 and J usage is TRBJ2-2, with D perhaps TRBD2 (5 bases). This CDR3 comprises 17 residues. Between the trimmed V and J ends, which lost 1 base and 6 bases, there was a span of 18 bases. Germline V CDR1 and CDR2: KGHSH, LQKENI. The CDR3, as DNA: TGTGCCAGCTCACCACGGTTCCTAGAAAGGAGGTCCGGGGAGCTGTTTTTT. Protein sequence: CASSPRFLERRSGELFF. The full variable domain, with the rest looked up from reference TRBV18 and TRBJ2-2, is NAGVMQNPRHLVRRRGQEARLRCSPMKGHSHVYWYRQLPEEGLKFMVYLQKENIIDESGMPKERFSAEFPKEGPSILRIQQVVRGDSAAYFCASSPRFLERRSGELFFGEGSRLTVL.

This clonotype has only a few counts. DNA for the CDR3: TGCAGTCCCAGCGTACAGGGGGCGGCTCTGGGCGAGCAGTACTTC. Translated: CSPSVQGAALGEQYF. This chain joins TRBV20-1 and TRBJ2-7; 9 bases line up with TRBD1. The germline gives CDR1 DFQATT, CDR2 SNEGSKA (reference sequence). The V segment lost 8 bases and the J segment 6 bases; nucleotides outside the gene matches: 17. The CDR3 runs 15 residues.

This clonotype was picked up a small number of times. The CDR3 is CAISPAGEQFF. The CDR3 DNA follows: TGTGCCATCAGCCCAGCGGGAGAGCAGTTCTTC. The genes are TRBV10-3 and TRBJ2-1, with 7 positions matching TRBD2. The CDR3 is 11 amino acids. The germline V gene encodes CDR1 ENHRY and CDR2 SYGVKD. V was pared by 6 bases and J by 10 bases, with 3 bases of the junction left unmatched.